The TCR beta chain described here comes from a study of response to subunit inactivated influenza vaccine. Study findings and constraints: Few new T cells, the authors suggested, are recruited by each seasonal influenza vaccination.

Turning to this clonotype: Its matching antigen is unknown.

TCRdb independently ran MiXCR on the RT-PCR reads; one entry per CDR3 protein. The top ten clones hold about 10% of a sample with 800,000 or so distinct CDR3 sequences, 21% of them seen once. The CDR3 is 14 residues long. Trimming removed 0 bases from V and 2 bases from J, with 8 bases in between. CDR1 and CDR2 (germline): SGHRS, YFSETQ. The sequence was collected from a man aged 45-65 years who received an inactivated influenza vaccine. Material: PBMCs from blood, obtained roughly 5 days after vaccination. The V call is TRBV5-1, the J call TRBJ2-5; D call uncertain. CDR3 loop: CASSLEQPQETQYF. In DNA, the CDR3 is TGCGCCAGCAGCTTGGAACAGCCTCAAGAGACCCAGTACTTC.